What follows is one T cell receptor (beta chain) and its context. Its antigen is unidentified. There are 19 residues in the CDR3. This record comes from a study of cytomegalovirus exposure and HLA in healthy donors. Study as a whole: The approximately 120 validation repertoires used the same platform as the 666 first-cohort repertoires, a later analysis reported. Whole-study results and caveats: Cytomegalovirus association was listed for about 180 TCR beta chains.

These donors were members of the approximately 110-subject validation cohort, a group separate from the approximately 700-subject first cohort. Method: immunoSEQ multiplex PCR; TCRdb's copy keeps in-frame clones and lacks some. The sample holds around 60,000 clones, 90% seen once. The gene calls are TRBV21-1 and TRBJ2-7; the table's D call, TRBD2, was not checked against the DNA. TRBV21-1 is a known pseudogene. This receptor was taken from a man younger than 35 in good health and CMV-seronegative. The sequencing sample was made of PBMCs. The CDR3 sequence is CASSLSTGTSVIHPSEQYF. Written as DNA, the CDR3 is TGTGCCAGCAGCCTCTCAACCGGGACTAGCGTAATACACCCCTCCGAGCAGTACTTC.